Below, 17 T cell receptor beta chains from the same sample are listed, as sequenced in a study of cytomegalovirus exposure and HLA in healthy donors. The study ran its PCR with 60 Vbeta and 13 Jbeta primers. The protocol was immunoSEQ multiplex PCR, while the TCRdb copy is restricted to in-frame clones and leaves out a portion. The sample yields more than 75,000 clones, 85% to 90% seen once. Sample: PBMCs. The receptors shown here come from a man between 18 and 29 years old in good health and CMV-seronegative.

J is TRBJ2-1 and V is TRBV7-2; D unclear. The V gene's germline CDR1 is SGHTA and CDR2 FQGNSA. This CDR3 contains 13 residues. V was cut by 6 bases and J by 8 bases, with 14 bases left in between. The CDR3 loop reads CASRPTTLHEQFF. Here the CDR3 DNA reads TGTGCCAGCAGACCTACTACGCTCCATGAGCAGTTCTTC.

This rearrangement joins TRBV9 to TRBJ2-2; no firm D call. The V end lost 0 bases, the J end lost 0 bases, and 9 bases lay between the germline ends. The CDR3 loop spans 16 amino acids. Germline CDR1 and CDR2: SGDLS and YYNGEE. CDR3: CASSVVNTANTGELFF. The CDR3 DNA sequence: TGTGCCAGCAGCGTAGTTAACACCGCGAACACCGGGGAGCTGTTTTTT. The whole variable domain, remainder taken from reference TRBV9 and TRBJ2-2, is DSGVTQTPKHLITATGQRVTLRCSPRSGDLSVYWYQQSLDQGLQFLIQYYNGEERAKGNILERFSAQQFPDLHSELNLSSLELGDSALYFCASSVVNTANTGELFFGEGSRLTVL.

The V call is TRBV28, the J call TRBJ1-5, with a weak D call TRBD1 (6 bases). V lost 3 bases to trimming and J lost 2 bases, with 11 bases between them. The germline CDR1 and CDR2 sequences are MDHEN and SYDVKM. This CDR3 is built from 15 residues. CDR3 DNA: TGTGCCAGCAGTTTTGTGGGGGCGGGCAATCAGCCCCAGCATTTT. Its protein product is CASSFVGAGNQPQHF.

J is TRBJ1-2 and V is TRBV5-1; 7 nucleotides line up with TRBD1. After removal of 4 bases from V and 0 bases from J, the junction contained 9 bases not matched to a gene. Germline V gene data show CDR1 as SGHRS and CDR2 as YFSETQ. The CDR3 consists of 16 residues. The CDR3 sequence: CASSPSDRVANYGYTF. For the CDR3, the DNA is TGCGCCAGCAGCCCCTCTGACAGGGTAGCTAACTATGGCTACACCTTC.

This chain uses TRBV7-6 with TRBJ2-5; D is unclear. V lost 5 bases to trimming and J lost 11 bases, with 12 bases between them. This CDR3 contains 11 residues. CDR1 SGHVS and CDR2 FNYEAQ come from the germline V gene. CDR3 in amino acids: CASSDSYAQYF. The CDR3 region has the DNA TGTGCCAGCAGCGATAGCTATGCGCAGTACTTC.

The chain employs TRBV2 and TRBJ1-5; unclear D gene. Trimming took off 6 bases at V and 4 bases at J, with 16 bases between the two ends. CDR3 size: 15 residues. CDR1 is SNHLY, CDR2 FYNNEI, per germline. The CDR3 loop is CASSAPRSLNQPQHF. The CDR3 region has the DNA TGTGCCAGCAGCGCCCCCAGGTCCCTAAATCAGCCCCAGCATTTT.

Only a few counts were recorded for this clone. The genes are TRBV7-2 and TRBJ2-7; the match to TRBD2 covers 9 bases. CDR3 length equals 15 residues. Germline loops: CDR1 SGHTA, CDR2 FQGNSA. The junction had 5 bases not matched to a gene; V was cut back by 1 base and J by 4 bases. The CDR3 DNA follows: TGTGCCAGCAGCTTAGATTCTAGCGGGACTTACGAGCAGTACTTC. This sequence encodes CASSLDSSGTYEQYF.

The chain's CDR3 is CASSIQASGSRNEQFF. The CDR3, as DNA: TGTGCCAGTAGTATCCAGGCTAGCGGGAGTCGCAATGAGCAGTTCTTC. V and J are TRBV19 and TRBJ2-1, with 10 nucleotides matching TRBD2. The J segment lost 6 bases and the V segment lost 3 bases, leaving 8 bases of the junction unmatched. Germline CDR1 LNHDA, CDR2 SQIVND (reference sequence). The CDR3 contains 16 residues.

The chain joins TRBV28 to TRBJ2-7; 8 nucleotides line up with TRBD2. The CDR3 totals 19 residues. Germline-derived CDR1 and CDR2 are MDHEN and SYDVKM. The J segment lost 5 bases and the V segment lost 0 bases, leaving 18 bases of the junction unmatched. The CDR3 is CASSLWISGIGATGDEQYF. CDR3 nucleotides: TGTGCCAGCAGTTTATGGATTAGCGGGATCGGGGCTACGGGGGACGAGCAGTACTTC.

This chain links TRBV18 with TRBJ1-2; D unclear. Trimming stripped 6 bases from V and 0 bases from J, with 8 bases between. CDR1 KGHSH and CDR2 LQKENI come from the germline V gene. This CDR3 comprises 13 residues. The CDR3 nucleotides are TGTGCCAGCTCGCAACAAGCTAACTATGGCTACACCTTC. Encoded protein: CASSQQANYGYTF.

The chain uses TRBV2 and TRBJ2-1; D unclear. V lost 10 bases, J lost 6 bases, and 22 bases lay in between. Per the germline V gene, CDR1 is SNHLY and CDR2 is FYNNEI. The CDR3 extends over 15 amino acids. Written as DNA, the CDR3 is TGTGCCATTCAAAGGAGACGGTCCTCCGGCAATGAGCAGTTCTTC. It codes for CAIQRRRSSGNEQFF. Supplemented by reference TRBV2 and TRBJ2-1, the full variable domain reads EPEVTQTPSHQVTQMGQEVILRCVPISNHLYFYWYRQILGQKVEFLVSFYNNEISEKSEIFDDQFSVERPDGSNFTLKIRSTKLEDSAMYFCAIQRRRSSGNEQFFGPGTRLTVL.

The V call is TRBV5-6, the J call TRBJ1-4; TRBD1 is a possible D gene (5 bases). The ends were cut back, 2 bases at V and 6 bases at J, with 14 bases in the middle. Germline V gene lookup returns CDR1 SGHDT and CDR2 YYEEEE. The CDR3 has 15 amino acids. CDR3 bases: TGTGCCAGCAGCTTCTTGGGGGGAGGGGATGAAAAACTGTTTTTT. This translates into CASSFLGGGDEKLFF.

The table lists this clone with a count of one. The genes are TRBV6-6 and TRBJ2-7; D not certain. CDR1 is MNHNY, CDR2 SVGAGI, per germline (reference sequence). The V and J ends lost 3 bases and 2 bases respectively, with 5 bases between them. This CDR3 is 12 amino acids long. CDR3 nucleotide sequence: TGTGCCAGCAGTTATAGAGCCTACGAGCAGTACTTC. Its translation: CASSYRAYEQYF.

This clone appeared once. The V gene is TRBV2, the J gene TRBJ2-1; 9 bases fit TRBD2. Looked up from germline, CDR1 is SNHLY and CDR2 is FYNNEI. The CDR3 is 20 residues long. The V gene end was trimmed by 3 bases and the J gene end by 0 bases; junction bases not matched to a gene: 15. CDR3 region: CASSDVLAGPILSSYNEQFF. CDR3 nucleotides: TGTGCCAGCAGTGACGTACTAGCGGGCCCGATCCTAAGCTCCTACAATGAGCAGTTCTTC.

The chain combines TRBV27 with TRBJ1-5; 7 bases map to TRBD1. Germline-derived CDR1 and CDR2 are MNHEY and SMNVEV (reference sequence). V lost 2 bases, J lost 2 bases, and 3 bases stayed unmatched. The CDR3 has 15 residues. This CDR3 is CASSLLRGGNQPQHF. Written as DNA, the CDR3 is TGTGCCAGCAGTTTACTCAGGGGGGGCAATCAGCCCCAGCATTTT.

This chain links TRBV7-9 with TRBJ2-5, with TRBD1 identical over 7 bases. J was trimmed by 4 bases and V by 5 bases; bases with no gene match: 13. From germline, CDR1 is SEHNR and CDR2 FQNEAQ (reference sequence). CDR3 length: 16 amino acids. CDR3 in DNA: TGTGCCAGCAGCGCCGGGACAGCCCTTGGCGGAGAGACCCAGTACTTC. Translating it yields CASSAGTALGGETQYF.

The chain recombines TRBV6-6 with TRBJ2-3; TRBD2 agrees at 13 bases. Per the germline V gene, CDR1 is MNHNY and CDR2 is SVGAGI (reference sequence). CDR3 length equals 15 residues. The V segment lost 8 bases and the J segment 6 bases; nucleotides outside the gene matches: 8. This chain's CDR3 is CASRDWTSGSDTQYF. For the CDR3, the DNA is TGTGCCAGCCGCGACTGGACTAGCGGGAGTGATACGCAGTATTTT.